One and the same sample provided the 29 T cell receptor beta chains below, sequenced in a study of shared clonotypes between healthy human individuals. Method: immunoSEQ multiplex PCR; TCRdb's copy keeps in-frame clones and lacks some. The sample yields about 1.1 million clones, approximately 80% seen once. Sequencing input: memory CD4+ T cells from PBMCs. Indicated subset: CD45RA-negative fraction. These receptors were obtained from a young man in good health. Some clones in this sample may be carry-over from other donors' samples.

The DNA of the CDR3 is TGTGCCAGCAGCCAACAGCTACATGGCTACACCTTC. Translation gives CASSQQLHGYTF. The rearrangement joins TRBV5-5 to TRBJ1-2; D is unresolved. Germline lookup yields CDR1 SGHKS and CDR2 YYEKEE (reference sequence). The CDR3 runs to 12 residues. V was clipped by 4 bases and J by 6 bases, with 10 bases between them.

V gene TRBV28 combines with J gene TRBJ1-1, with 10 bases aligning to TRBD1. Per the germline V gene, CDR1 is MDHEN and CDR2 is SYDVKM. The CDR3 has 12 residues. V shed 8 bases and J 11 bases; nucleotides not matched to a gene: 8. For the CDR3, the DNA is TGTGCCAGCTGGGACAGGGGATATACGGCTTTCTTT. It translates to CASWDRGYTAFF.

CDR3 loop: CAWGARLDTQYF. As DNA, the CDR3 is TGTGCCTGGGGCGCCCGATTGGATACGCAGTATTTT. This rearrangement joins TRBV30 to TRBJ2-3; unclear D gene. Trimming pared 5 bases from V and 6 bases from J, leaving 12 bases between. The germline V gene has CDR1 GTSNPN and CDR2 SVGIG (reference sequence). CDR3 size: 12 residues.

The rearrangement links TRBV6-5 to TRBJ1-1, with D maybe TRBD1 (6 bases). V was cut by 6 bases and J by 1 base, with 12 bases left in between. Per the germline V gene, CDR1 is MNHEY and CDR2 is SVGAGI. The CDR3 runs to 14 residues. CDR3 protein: CASRVKTGNTEAFF. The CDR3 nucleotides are TGTGCCAGCAGGGTGAAGACAGGGAACACTGAAGCTTTCTTT.

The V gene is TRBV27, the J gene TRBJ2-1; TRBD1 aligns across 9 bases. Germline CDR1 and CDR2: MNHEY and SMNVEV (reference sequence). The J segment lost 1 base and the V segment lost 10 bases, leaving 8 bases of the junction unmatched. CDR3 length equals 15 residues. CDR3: CATKGQGRSYNEQFF. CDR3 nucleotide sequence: TGTGCCACCAAGGGACAGGGCCGATCCTACAATGAGCAGTTCTTC.

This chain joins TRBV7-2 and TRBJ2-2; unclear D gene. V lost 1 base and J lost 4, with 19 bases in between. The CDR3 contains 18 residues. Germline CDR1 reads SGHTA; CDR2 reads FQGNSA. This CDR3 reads CASSLEVSAFSGTGELFF. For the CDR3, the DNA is TGTGCCAGCAGCTTAGAGGTCTCGGCGTTTTCGGGCACCGGGGAGCTGTTTTTT.

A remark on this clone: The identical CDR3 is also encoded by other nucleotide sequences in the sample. The CDR3 DNA reads TGTGCCAGCAGCGTAGCAGGGTCAGGGGCCAACGTCCTGACTTTC. Translated, it gives CASSVAGSGANVLTF. The chain uses TRBV9 and TRBJ2-6, with a possible D match to TRBD1 (5 bases). This CDR3 is built from 15 residues. CDR1 is SGDLS and CDR2 is YYNGEE in the germline V gene. Deletions cut 0 bases from V and 4 bases from J, with 8 bases between.

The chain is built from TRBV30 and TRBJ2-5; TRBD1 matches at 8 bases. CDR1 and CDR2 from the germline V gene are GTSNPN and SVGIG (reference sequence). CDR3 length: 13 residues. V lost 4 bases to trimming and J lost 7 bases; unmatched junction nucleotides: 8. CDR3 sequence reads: CAWTAQGAGTQYF. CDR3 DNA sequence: TGTGCCTGGACCGCCCAGGGGGCTGGGACCCAGTACTTC.

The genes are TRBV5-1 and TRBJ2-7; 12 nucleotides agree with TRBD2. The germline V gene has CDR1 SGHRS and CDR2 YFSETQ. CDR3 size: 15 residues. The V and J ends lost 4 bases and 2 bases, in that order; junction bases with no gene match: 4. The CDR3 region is CASSQGLAGTYEQYF. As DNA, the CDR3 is TGCGCCAGCAGCCAAGGACTAGCGGGAACCTACGAGCAGTACTTC. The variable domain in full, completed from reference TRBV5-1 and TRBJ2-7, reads KAGVTQTPRYLIKTRGQQVTLSCSPISGHRSVSWYQQTPGQGLQFLFEYFSETQRNKGNFPGRFSGRQFSNSRSEMNVSTLELGDSALYLCASSQGLAGTYEQYFGPGTRLTVT.

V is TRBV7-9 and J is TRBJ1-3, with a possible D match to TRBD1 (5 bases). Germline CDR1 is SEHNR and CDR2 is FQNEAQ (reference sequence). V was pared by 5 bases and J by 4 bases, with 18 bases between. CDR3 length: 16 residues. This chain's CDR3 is CASSPPGGWRGNTIYF. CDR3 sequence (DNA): TGTGCCAGCAGCCCGCCCGGGGGGTGGCGGGGAAACACCATATATTTT.

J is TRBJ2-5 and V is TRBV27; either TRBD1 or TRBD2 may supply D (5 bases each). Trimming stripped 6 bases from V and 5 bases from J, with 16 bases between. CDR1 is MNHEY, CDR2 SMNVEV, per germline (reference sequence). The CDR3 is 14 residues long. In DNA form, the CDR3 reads TGTGCCAGCAGCCGTATGGGGGTCTGGGAGACCCAGTACTTC. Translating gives CASSRMGVWETQYF.

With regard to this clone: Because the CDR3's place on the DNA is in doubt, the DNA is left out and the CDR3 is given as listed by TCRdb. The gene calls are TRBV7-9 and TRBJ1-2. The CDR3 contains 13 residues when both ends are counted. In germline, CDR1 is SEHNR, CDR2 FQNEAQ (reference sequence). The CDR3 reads CASSSTDVGSGTF.

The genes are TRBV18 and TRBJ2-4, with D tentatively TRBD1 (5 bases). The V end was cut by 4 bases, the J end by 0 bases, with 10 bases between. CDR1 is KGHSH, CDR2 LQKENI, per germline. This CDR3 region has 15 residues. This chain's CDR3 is CASSLQVVAKNIQYF. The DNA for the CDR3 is TGTGCCAGCTCACTACAGGTCGTAGCCAAAAACATTCAGTACTTC.

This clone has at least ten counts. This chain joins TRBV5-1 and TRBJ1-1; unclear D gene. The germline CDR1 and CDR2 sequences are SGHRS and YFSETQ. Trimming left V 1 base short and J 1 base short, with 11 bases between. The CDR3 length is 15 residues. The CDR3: CASSLHRTENTEAFF. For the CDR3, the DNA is TGCGCCAGCAGCTTGCACCGGACGGAGAACACTGAAGCTTTCTTT.

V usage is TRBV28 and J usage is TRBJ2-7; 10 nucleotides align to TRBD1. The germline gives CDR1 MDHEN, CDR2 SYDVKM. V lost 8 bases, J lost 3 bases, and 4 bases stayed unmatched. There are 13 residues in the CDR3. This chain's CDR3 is CASRRDRGYEQYF. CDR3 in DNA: TGTGCCAGCCGAAGGGACAGGGGCTACGAGCAGTACTTC.

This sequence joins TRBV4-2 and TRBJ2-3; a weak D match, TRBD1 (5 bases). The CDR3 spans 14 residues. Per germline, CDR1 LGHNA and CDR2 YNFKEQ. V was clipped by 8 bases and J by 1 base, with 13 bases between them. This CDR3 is CASVQGTGTDTQYF. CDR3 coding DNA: TGTGCCAGCGTGCAGGGTACCGGCACAGATACGCAGTATTTT.

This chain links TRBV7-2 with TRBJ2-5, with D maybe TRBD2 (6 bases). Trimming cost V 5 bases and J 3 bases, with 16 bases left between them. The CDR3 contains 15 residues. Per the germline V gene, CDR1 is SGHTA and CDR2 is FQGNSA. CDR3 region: CASSLGLGGEETQYF. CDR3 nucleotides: TGTGCCAGCAGCCTGGGACTCGGAGGCGAAGAGACCCAGTACTTC. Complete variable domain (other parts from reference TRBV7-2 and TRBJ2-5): GAGVSQSPSNKVTEKGKDVELRCDPISGHTALYWYRQSLGQGLEFLIYFQGNSAPDKSGLPSDRFSAERTGGSVSTLTIQRTQQEDSAVYLCASSLGLGGEETQYFGPGTRLLVL.

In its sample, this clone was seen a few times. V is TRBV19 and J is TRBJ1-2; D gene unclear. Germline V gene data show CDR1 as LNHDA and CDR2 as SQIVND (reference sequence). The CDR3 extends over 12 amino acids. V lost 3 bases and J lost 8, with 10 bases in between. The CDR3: CASSIPKDGYTF. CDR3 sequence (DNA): TGTGCCAGTAGTATCCCCAAGGACGGCTACACCTTC.

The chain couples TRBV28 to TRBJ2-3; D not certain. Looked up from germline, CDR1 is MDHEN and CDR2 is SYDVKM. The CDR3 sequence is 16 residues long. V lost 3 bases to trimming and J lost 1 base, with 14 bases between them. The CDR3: CASSFFAMPGTDTQYF. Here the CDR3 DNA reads TGTGCCAGCAGTTTCTTTGCGATGCCGGGCACAGATACGCAGTATTTT.

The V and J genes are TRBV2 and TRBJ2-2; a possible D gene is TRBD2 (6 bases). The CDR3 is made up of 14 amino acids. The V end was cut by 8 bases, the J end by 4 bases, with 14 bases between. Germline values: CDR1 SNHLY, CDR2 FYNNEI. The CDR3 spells CASGREAFTGELFF. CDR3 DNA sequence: TGTGCCAGCGGAAGGGAGGCTTTCACCGGGGAGCTGTTTTTT.

CDR3 region: CASSPEARRELFF. DNA of the CDR3: TGCGCCAGCAGTCCAGAGGCCCGCCGCGAACTGTTTTTT. The chain recombines TRBV5-1 with TRBJ1-4; D gene ambiguous. The CDR3 has 13 amino acids. V was trimmed by 5 bases and J by 12 bases, leaving 17 bases between them. The V gene's germline CDR1 is SGHRS and CDR2 YFSETQ.

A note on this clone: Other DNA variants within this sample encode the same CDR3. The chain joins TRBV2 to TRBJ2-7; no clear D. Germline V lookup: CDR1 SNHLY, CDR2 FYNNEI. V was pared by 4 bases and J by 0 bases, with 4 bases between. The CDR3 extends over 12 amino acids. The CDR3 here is CASSVSSYEQYF. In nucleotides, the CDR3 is TGTGCCAGCAGTGTTTCCTCCTACGAGCAGTACTTC.

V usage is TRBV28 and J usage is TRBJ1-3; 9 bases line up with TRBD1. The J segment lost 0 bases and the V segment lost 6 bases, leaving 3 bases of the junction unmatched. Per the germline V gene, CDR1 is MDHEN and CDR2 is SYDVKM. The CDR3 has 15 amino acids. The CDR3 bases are TGTGCCAGCAGGGGACAGGGCGTCTCTGGAAACACCATATATTTT. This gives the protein CASRGQGVSGNTIYF.

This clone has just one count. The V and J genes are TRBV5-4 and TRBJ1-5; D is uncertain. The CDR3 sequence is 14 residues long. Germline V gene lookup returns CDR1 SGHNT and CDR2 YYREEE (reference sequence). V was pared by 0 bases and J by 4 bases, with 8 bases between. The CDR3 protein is CASSLGLGNQPQHF. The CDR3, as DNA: TGTGCCAGCAGCTTGGGGTTAGGGAATCAGCCCCAGCATTTT.

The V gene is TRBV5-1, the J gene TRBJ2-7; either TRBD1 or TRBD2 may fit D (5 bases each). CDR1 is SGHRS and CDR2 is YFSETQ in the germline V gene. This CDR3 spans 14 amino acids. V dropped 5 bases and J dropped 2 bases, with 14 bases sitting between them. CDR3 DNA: TGCGCCAGCAGGGCCGGGACCGCAACCTACGAGCAGTACTTC. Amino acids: CASRAGTATYEQYF.

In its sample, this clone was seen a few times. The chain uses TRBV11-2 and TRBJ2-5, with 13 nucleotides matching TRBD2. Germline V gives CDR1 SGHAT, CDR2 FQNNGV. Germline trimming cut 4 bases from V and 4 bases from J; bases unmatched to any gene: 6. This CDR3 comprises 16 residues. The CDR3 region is CASSSGLAGVIETQYF. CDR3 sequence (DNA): TGTGCCAGCAGCTCCGGACTAGCGGGAGTAATAGAGACCCAGTACTTC.

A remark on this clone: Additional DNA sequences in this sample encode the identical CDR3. CDR3 protein: CASSGDRAGNTIYF. CDR3 DNA: TGTGCCAGCAGCGGGGACAGGGCAGGAAACACCATATATTTT. The J gene is TRBJ1-3, the V gene TRBV28; TRBD1 matches 9 bases. With V trimmed by 6 bases and J by 4 bases, 4 bases remained unmatched. The CDR3 spans 14 residues. Germline CDR1 is MDHEN and CDR2 is SYDVKM.

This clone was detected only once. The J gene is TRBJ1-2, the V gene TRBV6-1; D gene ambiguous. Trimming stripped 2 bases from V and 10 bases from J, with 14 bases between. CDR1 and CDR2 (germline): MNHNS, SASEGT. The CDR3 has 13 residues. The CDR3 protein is CASSETQKTLYTF. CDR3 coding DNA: TGTGCCAGCAGTGAAACTCAGAAGACCCTCTACACCTTC.

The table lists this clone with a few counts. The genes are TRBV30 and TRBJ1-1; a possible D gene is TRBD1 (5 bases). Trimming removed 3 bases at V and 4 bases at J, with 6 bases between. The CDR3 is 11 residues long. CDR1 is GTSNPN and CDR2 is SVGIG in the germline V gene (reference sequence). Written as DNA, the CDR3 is TGTGCCTGGAGAGGGGTCACTGAAGCTTTCTTT. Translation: CAWRGVTEAFF.